The rows below give T cell receptor beta chains drawn from one sample of a study of blood T cell repertoires in COVID-19. Generated by immunoSEQ multiplex PCR, the TCRdb table keeps only in-frame clones and is missing some. The sample includes roughly 55,000 clones, 60% to 85% of them seen just once. Sequenced material: peripheral blood. These receptors came from a man aged 60 to 75 with acute or convalescent COVID-19. Each CDR3 is given with its conserved first and last residue. A D gene is named only where the DNA matches it firmly. Size tells how often a clone was seen (once, few, many) or the class of an expanded clone, and some rows leave it out.

clone size	V gene	J gene	D gene	CDR3 DNA	CDR3 protein
.	TRBV11-2	TRBJ2-6	.	TGTGCCAGCAGTTTCGGAAGCGGTGGGGCCAACGTCCTGACTTTC	CASSFGSGGANVLTF
few	TRBV2	TRBJ1-2	TRBD1	TGTGCCAGCAGATCGACAGGGGGCACTCAATATGGCTACACCTTC	CASRSTGGTQYGYTF
many	TRBV4-2	TRBJ2-2	.	TGTGCCAGCGCGGGGAGAACCGGGGAGCTGTTTTTT	CASAGRTGELFF
.	TRBV7-8	TRBJ1-6	.	TGTGCCAGCAGCCTCGGGACTAGTCACCACTTT	CASSLGTSHHF
.	TRBV9	TRBJ2-3	TRBD2	TGTGCCAGCAGCGTAGTTTTTAGCGGGGGGGCCAGTAAAGATACGCAGTATTTT	CASSVVFSGGASKDTQYF
.	TRBV18	TRBJ1-2	TRBD1	TGTGCCAGCTCACCACCCTCGACAGGGAGCTATGGCTACACCTTC	CASSPPSTGSYGYTF
few	TRBV21-1	TRBJ2-3	.	TGTGCCAGCAGCCCGCGGAGGGGAGGAGCGGAGCGGATAGATACGCAGTATTTT	CASSPRRGGAERIDTQYF
.	TRBV27	TRBJ2-7	.	TGTGCCAGCCGAAGGGGCGGGGTCTACGAGCAGTACTTC	CASRRGGVYEQYF
.	TRBV18	TRBJ1-2	TRBD1	TGTGCCAGCTCAGATGGAACAGGGGGAGACTATGGCTACACCTTC	CASSDGTGGDYGYTF
few	TRBV7-7	TRBJ2-7	TRBD1	TGTGCCAGCAGCTCGGACAGGATGGGGGAGCAGTACTTC	CASSSDRMGEQYF